Below, 22 T cell receptor beta chains from the same sample are listed, as sequenced in a study of blood T cell repertoires in COVID-19. Some clones are missing from TCRdb's copy, which holds only in-frame ones; the method was immunoSEQ multiplex PCR. Among approximately 170,000 clones, approximately 84% were seen once, and the ten largest hold roughly 2.5%. Material for sequencing was peripheral blood. The receptor set was obtained from a woman of 80 years or more with COVID-19, enrolled during active disease.

J is TRBJ2-3 and V is TRBV3-1 (or the pseudogene TRBV3-2), with TRBD2 matching 7 bases. V trimming: 2 bases; J trimming: 3 bases; junction bases outside the gene matches: 5. The CDR3 spans 15 residues. Germline V CDR1 and CDR2: LGHDT, YNNKEL (reference sequence). CDR3: CASSQYGGGTDTQYF. DNA of the CDR3: TGTGCCAGCAGCCAATATGGCGGGGGAACAGATACGCAGTATTTT.

This sequence joins TRBV28 and TRBJ2-3; 7 bases are a match to TRBD1. The germline V gene has CDR1 MDHEN and CDR2 SYDVKM. The CDR3 spans 14 residues. V shed 4 bases and J 5 bases; nucleotides not matched to a gene: 6. The CDR3 sequence: CASSSTGAGDTQYF. The CDR3 DNA follows: TGTGCCAGCAGTTCCACAGGGGCTGGAGATACGCAGTATTTT.

The chain employs TRBV19 and TRBJ2-7, with 9 bases that match TRBD2. The CDR3 consists of 16 residues. The germline gives CDR1 LNHDA, CDR2 SQIVND (reference sequence). The V gene end was trimmed by 0 bases and the J gene end by 7 bases; junction bases not matched to a gene: 10. The CDR3 reads CASSIDLSGRTGEQYF. CDR3 coding DNA: TGTGCCAGTAGTATAGATCTTAGCGGGAGAACAGGAGAGCAGTACTTC.

CDR3 protein: CASSLLQEGNTEAFF. The DNA of the CDR3 is TGTGCCAGCAGCCTCCTCCAGGAAGGGAACACTGAAGCTTTCTTT. The chain uses TRBV9 and TRBJ1-1; D not certain. Germline values: CDR1 SGDLS, CDR2 YYNGEE. V was trimmed by 4 bases and J by 1 base, leaving 14 bases between them. The CDR3 is made up of 15 amino acids.

The CDR3 here is CASSALGLAGNEQYF. The DNA of the CDR3 is TGCGCCAGCAGCGCGCTAGGACTAGCGGGAAACGAGCAGTACTTC. The chain couples TRBV5-1 to TRBJ2-7; 12 positions agree with TRBD2. Germline values: CDR1 SGHRS, CDR2 YFSETQ. J was trimmed by 5 bases and V by 4 bases; bases with no gene match: 7. This CDR3 spans 15 amino acids.

This chain uses TRBV29-1 with TRBJ1-1; a possible D gene is TRBD1 (5 bases). Per the germline V gene, CDR1 is SQVTM and CDR2 is ANQGSEA. The CDR3 consists of 15 residues. Trimming took 5 bases from V and 4 from J, leaving 20 bases between them. CDR3 coding DNA: TGCAGCGTTTCGAAGGGGCTGGTAAGAGGCACTGAAGCTTTCTTT. This encodes CSVSKGLVRGTEAFF.

This clone was picked up one time. The V call is TRBV27, the J call TRBJ2-7; 11 bases are a match to TRBD1. Germline V gene data show CDR1 as MNHEY and CDR2 as SMNVEV (reference sequence). The CDR3 extends over 14 amino acids. The J segment lost 3 bases and the V segment lost 8 bases, leaving 6 bases of the junction unmatched. The DNA of the CDR3 is TGTGCCAGCGGCCGGGACAGGGGGGTCTACGAGCAGTACTTC. Translated, it gives CASGRDRGVYEQYF.

V and J are TRBV4-1 and TRBJ2-3; maybe TRBD2 (5 bases). V was cut by 0 bases and J by 8 bases, with 12 bases left in between. The CDR3 has 14 amino acids. Germline CDR1 reads MGHRA; CDR2 reads YSYEKL. This chain's CDR3 is CASSQDRIGITQYF. In DNA, the CDR3 is TGCGCCAGCAGCCAAGATCGAATCGGGATTACGCAGTATTTT.

V usage is TRBV6-6 and J usage is TRBJ1-5; D is possibly TRBD1 (5 bases). V was trimmed by 6 bases and J by 3 bases, leaving 12 bases between them. The CDR3 runs to 14 residues. In germline, CDR1 is MNHNY, CDR2 SVGAGI (reference sequence). CDR3 protein: CASSYTGNNQPQHF. In DNA, the CDR3 is TGTGCCAGCAGCTATACAGGAAACAATCAGCCCCAGCATTTT.

The J gene is TRBJ2-4, the V gene TRBV30; 10 bases map to TRBD2. The CDR3 is made up of 15 amino acids. Germline CDR1 GTSNPN, CDR2 SVGIG (reference sequence). V trimming: 2 bases; J trimming: 8 bases; junction bases outside the gene matches: 9. The CDR3 sequence: CAWSTGTSAFHIQYF. CDR3 nucleotides: TGTGCCTGGAGTACCGGGACTAGCGCTTTTCACATTCAGTACTTC.

This sequence joins TRBV2 and TRBJ2-5, with TRBD2 identical over 7 bases. CDR1 SNHLY and CDR2 FYNNEI come from the germline V gene. V trimming: 7 bases; J trimming: 0 bases; junction bases outside the gene matches: 8. The length of the CDR3 is 15 residues. CDR3 DNA: TGTGCCAGCACCGGACTAGTTAGTGACCAAGAGACCCAGTACTTC. Its translation: CASTGLVSDQETQYF.

This sequence joins TRBV18 and TRBJ2-6; D not certain. Germline CDR1 KGHSH, CDR2 LQKENI. V lost 1 base, J lost 1 base, and 20 bases lay in between. This CDR3 is 20 amino acids long. CDR3 sequence reads: CASSPLVTPSPISGANVLTF. CDR3 coding DNA: TGTGCCAGCTCACCACTGGTAACACCCAGTCCCATTTCTGGGGCCAACGTCCTGACTTTC.

The chain links TRBV29-1 to TRBJ2-3; TRBD2 matches 8 bases. This CDR3 has 15 amino acids. Germline V gene lookup returns CDR1 SQVTM and CDR2 ANQGSEA. V lost 7 bases, J lost 4 bases, and 13 bases stayed unmatched. The CDR3 region is CSAYRLAGGADTQYF. The CDR3 nucleotides are TGCAGCGCGTATCGGCTAGCGGGTGGTGCAGATACGCAGTATTTT.

The chain carries TRBV19 and TRBJ1-1; the match to TRBD1 covers 7 bases. The CDR3 is 14 amino acids. The junction had 8 bases not matched to a gene; V was cut back by 7 bases and J by 3 bases. CDR1 is LNHDA and CDR2 is SQIVND in the germline V gene (reference sequence). In nucleotides, the CDR3 is TGTGCCAGTACCCCGGACAGGTTTCACACTGAAGCTTTCTTT. Translation gives CASTPDRFHTEAFF.

The rearrangement links TRBV3-1 (or the pseudogene TRBV3-2) to TRBJ2-6, with 8 bases matching TRBD2. With V trimmed by 1 base and J by 1 base, 6 bases remained unmatched. Germline V gene sequence: CDR1 LGHDT, CDR2 YNNKEL (reference sequence). CDR3 size: 18 residues. CDR3 amino acids: CASSQATGGVSGANVLTF. CDR3 sequence (DNA): TGTGCCAGCAGCCAAGCGACGGGGGGGGTATCTGGGGCCAACGTCCTGACTTTC.

This chain joins TRBV19 and TRBJ2-1; 10 bases map to TRBD1. V gave up 5 bases and J gave up 4 bases; unmatched junction bases: 23. The CDR3 spans 21 residues. Germline V gives CDR1 LNHDA, CDR2 SQIVND (reference sequence). CDR3 region: CASSPPPGQGIGRIRYNEQFF. The CDR3 DNA follows: TGTGCCAGTAGTCCGCCCCCGGGACAGGGGATAGGACGGATCAGGTACAATGAGCAGTTCTTC.

The chain recombines TRBV6-5 with TRBJ1-3; 12 bases map to TRBD1. V trimming: 10 bases; J trimming: 5 bases; junction bases outside the gene matches: 6. This CDR3 has 14 residues. Germline V lookup: CDR1 MNHEY, CDR2 SVGAGI. The CDR3 DNA sequence: TGTGCCACCGCGGGACAGGGGGCTAGAAACACCATATATTTT. The encoded protein is CATAGQGARNTIYF.

V and J are TRBV6-4 and TRBJ1-5; 8 nucleotides match TRBD1. V gave up 7 bases and J gave up 1 base; unmatched junction bases: 3. CDR3 length equals 14 residues. Germline assignment: CDR1 MRHNA and CDR2 SNTAGT. In nucleotides, the CDR3 is TGTGCCAGCATGTACAGGGGGAGCAATCAGCCCCAGCATTTT. It translates to CASMYRGSNQPQHF.

V gene TRBV9 combines with J gene TRBJ2-1; 8 positions match TRBD2. In germline, CDR1 is SGDLS, CDR2 YYNGEE. This CDR3 comprises 15 residues. V lost 0 bases and J lost 7; bases outside the gene matches: 6. CDR3 sequence (DNA): TGTGCCAGCAGCGTAGGAAGCGGGAGTATAAATGAGCAGTTCTTC. Protein sequence: CASSVGSGSINEQFF.

This clone was counted only a few times. The gene calls are TRBV28 and TRBJ1-5, with 8 bases matching TRBD1. V shed 5 bases, J shed 2 bases, and the junction held 14 bases outside the gene matches. The CDR3 length is 18 residues. Germline V lookup: CDR1 MDHEN, CDR2 SYDVKM. The CDR3 region is CASSPRTGMGWGNQPQHF. DNA for the CDR3: TGTGCCAGCAGTCCTCGGACAGGGATGGGTTGGGGCAATCAGCCCCAGCATTTT.

The chain recombines TRBV30 with TRBJ2-3, with 7 bases identical to TRBD1. The J segment lost 4 bases and the V segment lost 4 bases, leaving 5 bases of the junction unmatched. The germline V gene encodes CDR1 GTSNPN and CDR2 SVGIG (reference sequence). This CDR3 is built from 13 residues. CDR3 coding DNA: TGTGCCTGGACTTTAGGGGGCTCAGATACGCAGTATTTT. It is translated as CAWTLGGSDTQYF.

The chain joins TRBV7-3 to TRBJ1-3; D gene ambiguous. Trimming stripped 1 base from V and 8 bases from J, with 9 bases between. The CDR3 has 13 amino acids. Germline CDR1 and CDR2: SGHTA and FQGTGA. CDR3 amino acids: CASSLIYGDTIYF. The CDR3 DNA follows: TGTGCCAGCAGCTTAATCTACGGGGACACCATATATTTT. The full variable domain, its missing parts supplied by reference TRBV7-3 and TRBJ1-3, is GAGVSQTPSNKVTEKGKYVELRCDPISGHTALYWYRQSLGQGPEFLIYFQGTGAADDSGLPNDRFFAVRPEGSVSTLKIQRTERGDSAVYLCASSLIYGDTIYFGEGSWLTVV.